One sample yielded the 14 T cell receptor beta chains listed below, sequenced in a study of blood T cell repertoires in COVID-19. TCRdb's copy holds only in-frame clones and misses some; the assay was immunoSEQ multiplex PCR. The sample consists of around 190,000 clones, roughly 84% of them appearing once. Sequenced material: PBMCs or T cells enriched from blood (not recorded which). The source of these receptors is a woman in her 30s who had been exposed to COVID-19.

The chain recombines TRBV4-3 with TRBJ1-4; 8 bases are a match to TRBD1. The CDR3 covers 17 residues. J was trimmed by 3 bases and V by 0 bases; bases with no gene match: 6. Germline V CDR1 and CDR2: LGHNA, YSLEER. Written as DNA, the CDR3 is TGCGCCAGCAGCCAAGATACGGGACAGGCGTCTAATGAAAAACTGTTTTTT. Its translation: CASSQDTGQASNEKLFF.

The chain carries TRBV12-5 and TRBJ2-1; D is unresolved. This CDR3 spans 15 amino acids. Trimming left V 7 bases short and J 5 bases short, with 18 bases between. The germline CDR1 and CDR2 sequences are LGHNT and FRNRAP. The CDR3 here is CASARPRNSHNEQFF. For the CDR3, the DNA is TGTGCTAGTGCTCGCCCTAGAAATAGTCACAATGAGCAGTTCTTC. The full variable domain, its missing parts supplied by reference TRBV12-5 and TRBJ2-1, is DARVTQTPRHKVTEMGQEVTMRCQPILGHNTVFWYRQTMMQGLELLAYFRNRAPLDDSGMPKDRFSAEMPDATLATLKIQPSEPRDSAVYFCASARPRNSHNEQFFGPGTRLTVL.

The rearrangement joins TRBV4-1 to TRBJ1-2, with 7 nucleotides matching TRBD1. CDR3 length: 15 amino acids. The V segment lost 1 base and the J segment 4 bases; nucleotides outside the gene matches: 6. Germline loops: CDR1 MGHRA, CDR2 YSYEKL. CDR3 DNA sequence: TGCGCCAGCAGCCAAGCTGGGACAGCCCCCTATGGCTACACCTTC. Translated: CASSQAGTAPYGYTF.

The chain joins TRBV7-9 to TRBJ1-6, with 9 nucleotides matching TRBD1. The junction had 8 bases not matched to a gene; V was cut back by 6 bases and J by 8 bases. The CDR3 totals 15 residues. The V gene's germline CDR1 is SEHNR and CDR2 FQNEAQ (reference sequence). The CDR3 DNA is TGTGCCAGCAGAAAATCAGGGGACAGGGATTCACCCCTCCACTTT. This sequence encodes CASRKSGDRDSPLHF. Combining the CDR3 with reference TRBV7-9 and TRBJ1-6 gives the whole variable domain DTGVSQNPRHKITKRGQNVTFRCDPISEHNRLYWYRQTLGQGPEFLTYFQNEAQLEKSRLLSDRFSAERPKGSFSTLEIQRTEQGDSAMYLCASRKSGDRDSPLHFGNGTRLTVT.

This clone was seen only a few times. This chain joins TRBV4-2 and TRBJ2-5, with D maybe TRBD1 (6 bases). The CDR3 runs to 18 residues. Germline loops: CDR1 LGHNA, CDR2 YNFKEQ. The ends were cut back, 0 bases at V and 5 bases at J, with 22 bases in the middle. CDR3 DNA: TGTGCCAGCAGCCAAGATACAATGCAGGGGCAGGTGTTGGAGACCCAGTACTTC. It translates to CASSQDTMQGQVLETQYF.

V and J are TRBV9 and TRBJ2-7, with TRBD1 identical over 9 bases. The CDR3 runs to 15 residues. With 4 bases clipped from V and 3 bases from J, the junction kept 8 bases outside the gene matches. Germline values: CDR1 SGDLS, CDR2 YYNGEE. CDR3 protein: CASSQGQGFFYEQYF. For the CDR3, the DNA is TGTGCCAGCAGCCAAGGACAGGGGTTTTTCTACGAGCAGTACTTC.

This CDR3 is CASSLGLLNTEAFF. The CDR3 DNA reads as TGTGCCAGCAGCCTGGGACTCTTGAACACTGAAGCTTTCTTT. J is TRBJ1-1 and V is TRBV7-3; D is possibly TRBD1 (5 bases). V was clipped by 5 bases and J by 0 bases, with 10 bases between them. Germline CDR1 is SGHTA and CDR2 is FQGTGA. The CDR3 is 14 amino acids.

The V and J genes are TRBV9 and TRBJ2-4, with D tentatively TRBD1 (5 bases). This CDR3 spans 13 amino acids. From germline, CDR1 is SGDLS and CDR2 YYNGEE. V was clipped by 0 bases and J by 8 bases, with 9 bases between them. CDR3 sequence (DNA): TGTGCCAGCAGCGTAGATCAGGGCCACATTCAGTACTTC. This translates into CASSVDQGHIQYF.

This chain connects TRBV29-1 to TRBJ2-2; 14 bases agree with TRBD2. From germline, CDR1 is SQVTM and CDR2 ANQGSEA. Trimming removed 7 bases from V and 0 bases from J; junction bases left unmatched: 16. The CDR3 contains 20 residues. The CDR3 bases are TGCAGCGCCTGGGTAGTCGGGACTAGCGGGGGCCACGCGAACACCGGGGAGCTGTTTTTT. This encodes CSAWVVGTSGGHANTGELFF.

This chain links TRBV30 with TRBJ1-2, with 8 bases aligning to TRBD1. Germline CDR1 GTSNPN, CDR2 SVGIG (reference sequence). V was pared by 3 bases and J by 6 bases, with 6 bases of the junction left unmatched. This CDR3 has 13 residues. The CDR3, as DNA: TGTGCCTGGAGCCCCCAGGGGGCTGATGGCTACACCTTC. Amino acid sequence: CAWSPQGADGYTF. The full variable domain, with the rest looked up from reference TRBV30 and TRBJ1-2, is SQTIHQWPATLVQPVGSPLSLECTVEGTSNPNLYWYRQAAGRGLQLLFYSVGIGQISSEVPQNLSASRPQDRQFILSSKKLLLSDSGFYLCAWSPQGADGYTFGSGTRLTVV.

The rearrangement joins TRBV10-3 to TRBJ1-2; TRBD1 matches 7 bases. CDR3 length: 15 residues. Germline CDR1 reads ENHRY; CDR2 reads SYGVKD. V was pared by 2 bases and J by 4 bases, with 7 bases of the junction left unmatched. The CDR3: CAISEGTARGYGYTF. In DNA, the CDR3 is TGTGCCATCAGTGAGGGGACAGCACGGGGCTATGGCTACACCTTC.

This clone was detected a few times. The chain couples TRBV5-1 to TRBJ2-2, with 9 bases identical to TRBD2. The CDR3 extends over 15 amino acids. The ends lost 3 bases at V and 8 bases at J; junction bases unmatched: 8. The germline CDR1 and CDR2 sequences are SGHRS and YFSETQ. The CDR3 protein is CASSSPGLAGGELFF. The DNA of the CDR3 is TGCGCCAGCAGCTCGCCGGGACTAGCAGGGGGGGAGCTGTTTTTT.

The V call is TRBV30, the J call TRBJ1-1, with D hard to call. The CDR3 spans 15 residues. CDR1 and CDR2 (germline): GTSNPN, SVGIG (reference sequence). V was trimmed by 3 bases and J by 1 base, leaving 15 bases between them. The CDR3 region has the DNA TGTGCCTGGAGGAGGGTCTCCTTGGGGAACACTGAAGCTTTCTTT. Encoded protein: CAWRRVSLGNTEAFF.

The chain is built from TRBV30 and TRBJ2-6; D is unresolved. There are 14 residues in the CDR3. V was cut by 1 base and J by 1 base, with 5 bases left in between. Germline loops: CDR1 GTSNPN, CDR2 SVGIG (reference sequence). The DNA for the CDR3 is TGTGCCTGGAGTGCGGGTTCTGGGGCCAACGTCCTGACTTTC. Encoded protein: CAWSAGSGANVLTF.